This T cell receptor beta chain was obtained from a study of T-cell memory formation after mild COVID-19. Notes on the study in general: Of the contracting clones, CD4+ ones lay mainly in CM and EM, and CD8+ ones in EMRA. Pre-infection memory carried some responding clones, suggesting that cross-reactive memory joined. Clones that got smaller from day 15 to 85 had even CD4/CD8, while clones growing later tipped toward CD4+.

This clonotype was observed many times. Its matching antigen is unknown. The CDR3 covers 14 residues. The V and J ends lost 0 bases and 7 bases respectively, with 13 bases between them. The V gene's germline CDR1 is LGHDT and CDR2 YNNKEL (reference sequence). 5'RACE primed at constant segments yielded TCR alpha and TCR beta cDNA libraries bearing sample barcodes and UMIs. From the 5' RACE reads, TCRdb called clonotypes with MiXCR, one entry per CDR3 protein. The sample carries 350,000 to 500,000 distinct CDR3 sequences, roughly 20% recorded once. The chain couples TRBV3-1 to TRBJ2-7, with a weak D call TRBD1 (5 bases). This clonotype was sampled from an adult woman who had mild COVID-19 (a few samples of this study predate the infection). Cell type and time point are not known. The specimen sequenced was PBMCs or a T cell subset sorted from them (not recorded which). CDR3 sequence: CASSQDEAGREQYF. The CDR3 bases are TGTGCCAGCAGCCAAGATGAAGCAGGGCGGGAGCAGTACTTC.